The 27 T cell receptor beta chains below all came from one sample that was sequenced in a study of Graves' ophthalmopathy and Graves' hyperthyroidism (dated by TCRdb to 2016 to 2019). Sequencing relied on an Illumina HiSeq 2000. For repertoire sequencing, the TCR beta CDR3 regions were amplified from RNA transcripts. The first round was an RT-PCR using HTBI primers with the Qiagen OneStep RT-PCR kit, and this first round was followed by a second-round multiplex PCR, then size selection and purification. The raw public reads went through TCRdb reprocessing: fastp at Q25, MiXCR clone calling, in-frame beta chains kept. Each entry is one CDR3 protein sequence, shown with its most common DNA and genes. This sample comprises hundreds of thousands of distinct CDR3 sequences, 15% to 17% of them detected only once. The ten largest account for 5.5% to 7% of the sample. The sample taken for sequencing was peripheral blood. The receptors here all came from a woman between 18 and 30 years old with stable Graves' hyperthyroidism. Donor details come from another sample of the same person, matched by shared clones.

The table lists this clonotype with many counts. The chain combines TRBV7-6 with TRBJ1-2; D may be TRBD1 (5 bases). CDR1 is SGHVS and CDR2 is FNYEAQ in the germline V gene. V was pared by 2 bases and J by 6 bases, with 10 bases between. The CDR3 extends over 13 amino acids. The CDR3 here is CASSLQGRNGYTF. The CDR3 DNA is TGTGCCAGCAGCTTACAGGGAAGAAATGGCTACACCTTC.

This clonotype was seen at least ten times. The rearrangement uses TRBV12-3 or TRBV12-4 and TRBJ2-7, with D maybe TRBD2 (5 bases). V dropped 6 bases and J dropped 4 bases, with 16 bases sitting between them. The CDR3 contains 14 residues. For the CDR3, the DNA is TGTGCCAGCAGCTCCGGGATCCACCTTTACGAGCAGTACTTC. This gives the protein CASSSGIHLYEQYF.

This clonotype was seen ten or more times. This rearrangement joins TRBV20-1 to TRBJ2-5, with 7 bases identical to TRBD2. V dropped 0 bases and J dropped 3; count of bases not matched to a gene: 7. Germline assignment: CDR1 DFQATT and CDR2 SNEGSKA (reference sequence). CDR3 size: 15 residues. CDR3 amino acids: CSARDGGEGEETQYF. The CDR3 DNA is TGCAGTGCTAGAGATGGAGGGGAGGGAGAAGAGACCCAGTACTTC.

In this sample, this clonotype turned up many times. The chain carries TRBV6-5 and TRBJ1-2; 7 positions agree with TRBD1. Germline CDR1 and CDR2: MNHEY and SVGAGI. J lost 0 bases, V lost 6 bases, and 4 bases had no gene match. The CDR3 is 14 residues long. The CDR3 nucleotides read TGTGCCAGCAGGACCGGGACAGCTAACTATGGCTACACCTTC. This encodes CASRTGTANYGYTF.

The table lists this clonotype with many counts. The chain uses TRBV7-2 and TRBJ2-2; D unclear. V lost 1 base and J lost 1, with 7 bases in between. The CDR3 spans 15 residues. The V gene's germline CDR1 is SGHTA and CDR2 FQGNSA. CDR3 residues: CASSLVAVNTGELFF. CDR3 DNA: TGTGCCAGCAGCTTAGTCGCGGTGAACACCGGGGAGCTGTTTTTT.

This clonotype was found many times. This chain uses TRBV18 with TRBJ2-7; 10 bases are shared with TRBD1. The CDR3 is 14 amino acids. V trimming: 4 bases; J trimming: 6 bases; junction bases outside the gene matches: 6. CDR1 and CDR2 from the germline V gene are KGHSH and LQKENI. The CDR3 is CASSRPGQGSEQYF. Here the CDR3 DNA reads TGTGCCAGCTCACGACCGGGACAGGGGTCCGAGCAGTACTTC.

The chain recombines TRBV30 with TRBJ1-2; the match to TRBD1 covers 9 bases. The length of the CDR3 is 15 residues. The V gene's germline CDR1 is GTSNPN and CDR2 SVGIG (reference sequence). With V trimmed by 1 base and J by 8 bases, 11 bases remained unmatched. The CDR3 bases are TGTGCCTGGAGTGCTTGGGGGACAGGGAGGATAGGCTACACCTTC. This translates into CAWSAWGTGRIGYTF.

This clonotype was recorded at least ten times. CDR3 DNA sequence: TGTGCCAGCAGTTACTTGGCGGTCCAAGAGACCCAGTACTTC. Protein product: CASSYLAVQETQYF. The rearrangement joins TRBV6-2 or TRBV6-3 to TRBJ2-5; D remains unclear. The CDR3 has 14 residues. Germline lookup yields CDR1 MNHEY and CDR2 SVGEGT. Trimming took off 1 base at V and 1 base at J, with 7 bases between the two ends.

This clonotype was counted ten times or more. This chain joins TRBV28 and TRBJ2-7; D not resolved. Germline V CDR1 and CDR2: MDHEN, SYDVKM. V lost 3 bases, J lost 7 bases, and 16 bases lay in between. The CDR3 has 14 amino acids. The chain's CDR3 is CASSLPERRAEQYF. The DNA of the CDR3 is TGTGCCAGCAGTTTGCCCGAGCGACGAGCTGAGCAGTACTTC.

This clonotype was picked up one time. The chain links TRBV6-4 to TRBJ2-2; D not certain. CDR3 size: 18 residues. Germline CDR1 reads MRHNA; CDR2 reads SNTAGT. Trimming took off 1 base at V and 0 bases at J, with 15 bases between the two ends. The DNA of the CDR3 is TGTGCCAGCAGTGACTGGACGGAACTAACCTCGAACACCGGGGAGCTGTTTTTT. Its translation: CASSDWTELTSNTGELFF.

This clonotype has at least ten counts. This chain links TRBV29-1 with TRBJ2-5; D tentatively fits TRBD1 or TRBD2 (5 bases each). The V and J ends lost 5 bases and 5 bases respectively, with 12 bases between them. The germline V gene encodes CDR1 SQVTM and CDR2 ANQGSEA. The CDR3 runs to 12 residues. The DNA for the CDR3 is TGCAGCGTTCTGGTGGGGGTGGAGACCCAGTACTTC. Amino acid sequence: CSVLVGVETQYF.

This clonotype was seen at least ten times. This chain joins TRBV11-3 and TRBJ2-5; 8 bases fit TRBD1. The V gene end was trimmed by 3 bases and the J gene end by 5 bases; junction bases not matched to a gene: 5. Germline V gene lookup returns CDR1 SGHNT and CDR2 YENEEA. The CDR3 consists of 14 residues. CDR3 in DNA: TGTGCCAGCAGCTTCGGCAGGGGGCCTGAGACCCAGTACTTC. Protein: CASSFGRGPETQYF.

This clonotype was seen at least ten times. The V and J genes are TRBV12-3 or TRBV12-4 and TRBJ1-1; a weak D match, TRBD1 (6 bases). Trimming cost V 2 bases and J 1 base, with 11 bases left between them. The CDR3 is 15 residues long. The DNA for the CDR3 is TGTGCCAGCAGTTTATTCCGGACAGCGAACACTGAAGCTTTCTTT. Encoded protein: CASSLFRTANTEAFF.

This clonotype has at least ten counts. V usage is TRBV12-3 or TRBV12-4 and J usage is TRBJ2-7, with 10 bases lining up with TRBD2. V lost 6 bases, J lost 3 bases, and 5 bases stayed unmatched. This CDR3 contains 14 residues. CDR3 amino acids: CASRMSGGGYEQYF. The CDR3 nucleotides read TGTGCCAGCAGGATGAGCGGGGGGGGCTACGAGCAGTACTTC.

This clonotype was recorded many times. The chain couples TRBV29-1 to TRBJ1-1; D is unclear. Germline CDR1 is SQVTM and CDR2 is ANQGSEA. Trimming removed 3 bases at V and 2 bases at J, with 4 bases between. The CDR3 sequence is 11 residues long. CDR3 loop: CSVDDNTEAFF. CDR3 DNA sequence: TGCAGCGTTGACGATAACACTGAAGCTTTCTTT.

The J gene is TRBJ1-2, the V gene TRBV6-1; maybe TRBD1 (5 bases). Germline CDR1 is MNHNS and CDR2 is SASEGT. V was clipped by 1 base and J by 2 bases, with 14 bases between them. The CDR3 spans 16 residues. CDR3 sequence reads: CASSEGFWGPNYGYTF. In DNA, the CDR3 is TGTGCCAGCAGTGAAGGGTTTTGGGGCCCCAACTATGGCTACACCTTC.

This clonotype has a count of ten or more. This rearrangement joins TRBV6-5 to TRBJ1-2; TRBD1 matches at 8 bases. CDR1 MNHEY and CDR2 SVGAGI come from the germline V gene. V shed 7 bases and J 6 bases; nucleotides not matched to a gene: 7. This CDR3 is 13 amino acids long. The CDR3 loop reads CASNIRTGHGYTF. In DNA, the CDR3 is TGTGCCAGCAATATTCGGACAGGGCATGGCTACACCTTC.

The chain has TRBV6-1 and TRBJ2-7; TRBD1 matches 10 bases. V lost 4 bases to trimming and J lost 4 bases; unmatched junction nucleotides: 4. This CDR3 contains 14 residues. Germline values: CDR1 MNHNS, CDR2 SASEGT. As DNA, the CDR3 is TGTGCCAGCAGTGTGGACAGGGGGGAATACGAGCAGTACTTC. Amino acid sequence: CASSVDRGEYEQYF.

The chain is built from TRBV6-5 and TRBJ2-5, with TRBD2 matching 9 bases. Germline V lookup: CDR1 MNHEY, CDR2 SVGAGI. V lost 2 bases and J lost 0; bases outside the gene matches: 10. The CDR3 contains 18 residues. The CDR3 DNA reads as TGTGCCAGCAGTTACGCCCCCACTAGCGGGTCGTACCAAGAGACCCAGTACTTC. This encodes CASSYAPTSGSYQETQYF.

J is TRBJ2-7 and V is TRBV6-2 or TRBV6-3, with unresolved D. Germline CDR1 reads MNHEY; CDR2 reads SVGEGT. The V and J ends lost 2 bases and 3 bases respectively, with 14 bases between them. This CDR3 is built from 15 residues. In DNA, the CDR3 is TGTGCCAGCAGTTACGAGGTTACACCTAACTACGAGCAGTACTTC. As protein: CASSYEVTPNYEQYF.

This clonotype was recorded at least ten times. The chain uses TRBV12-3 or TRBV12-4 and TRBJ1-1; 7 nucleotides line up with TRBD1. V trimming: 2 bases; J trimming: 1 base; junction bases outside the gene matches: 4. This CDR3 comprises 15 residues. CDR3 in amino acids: CASSLRGLRNTEAFF. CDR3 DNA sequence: TGTGCCAGCAGTTTAAGGGGGCTGAGGAACACTGAAGCTTTCTTT.

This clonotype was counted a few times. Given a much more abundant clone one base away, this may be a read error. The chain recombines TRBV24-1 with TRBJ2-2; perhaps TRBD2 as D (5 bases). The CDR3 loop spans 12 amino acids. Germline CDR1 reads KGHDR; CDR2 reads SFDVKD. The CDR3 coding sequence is TGTGCCACCAGGGACGGCACCGGGGAGCTGTTGTTT. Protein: CATRDGTGELLF.

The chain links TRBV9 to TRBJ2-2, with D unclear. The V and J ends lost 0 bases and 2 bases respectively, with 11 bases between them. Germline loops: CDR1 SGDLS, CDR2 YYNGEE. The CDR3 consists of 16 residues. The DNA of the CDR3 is TGTGCCAGCAGCGTAGAGGTCCAGGCTAACACCGGGGAGCTGTTTTTT. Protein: CASSVEVQANTGELFF.

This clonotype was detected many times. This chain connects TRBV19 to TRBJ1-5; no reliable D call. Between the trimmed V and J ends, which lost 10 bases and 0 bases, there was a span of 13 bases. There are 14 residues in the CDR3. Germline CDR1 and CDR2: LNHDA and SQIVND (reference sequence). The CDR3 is CAKGLHLSNQPQHF. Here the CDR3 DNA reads TGTGCCAAGGGCCTACACCTTAGCAATCAGCCCCAGCATTTT.

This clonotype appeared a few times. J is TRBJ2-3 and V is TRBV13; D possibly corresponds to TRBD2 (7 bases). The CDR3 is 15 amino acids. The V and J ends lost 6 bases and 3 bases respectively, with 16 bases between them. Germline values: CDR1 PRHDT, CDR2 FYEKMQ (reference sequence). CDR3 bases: TGTGCCAGCAGGAGGGGGGGGACCGGAACAGATACGCAGTATTTT. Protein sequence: CASRRGGTGTDTQYF.

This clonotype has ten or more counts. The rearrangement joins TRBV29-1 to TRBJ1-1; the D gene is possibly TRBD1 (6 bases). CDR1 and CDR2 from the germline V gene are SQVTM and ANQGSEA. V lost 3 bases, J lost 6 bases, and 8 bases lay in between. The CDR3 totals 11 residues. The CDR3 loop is CSVDGGPEAFF. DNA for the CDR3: TGCAGCGTTGACGGGGGCCCTGAAGCTTTCTTT.

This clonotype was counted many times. This CDR3 reads CASSLGEGETQYF. CDR3 nucleotides: TGTGCCAGCAGCTTAGGCGAGGGGGAGACCCAGTACTTC. V and J are TRBV7-3 and TRBJ2-5; D possibly uses TRBD1 or TRBD2 (5 bases each). Trimming pared 2 bases from V and 5 bases from J, leaving 9 bases between. Germline CDR1 SGHTA, CDR2 FQGTGA. The CDR3 extends over 13 amino acids.